This section outlines one T cell receptor beta chain sequence together with its context. The antigen remains undetermined. Template switching was used to attach UMIs, which incorporated a 6-nucleotide sample barcode. TCRdb re-called the 5' RACE reads; one entry per CDR3 protein, DNA not given. Here the sample table reports 300,000 to 400,000 distinct CDR3 sequences. The data are from a study of monozygotic twins with inflammatory bowel disease. The CDR3 sequence is 12 residues long. Findings and caveats of the study: Variability may have been added to patient repertoires by differing immunosuppressive treatments. Results did not support any single strong IBD-associated signal or clonotype.

The sequencing input was blood. This receptor was identified in a human donor with ulcerative colitis or Crohn's disease, or a healthy co-twin of an affected twin (not recorded which). The rearrangement uses TRBV12-3 or TRBV12-4 and TRBJ2-5. The CDR3 loop reads CASSFWDQTQYF.